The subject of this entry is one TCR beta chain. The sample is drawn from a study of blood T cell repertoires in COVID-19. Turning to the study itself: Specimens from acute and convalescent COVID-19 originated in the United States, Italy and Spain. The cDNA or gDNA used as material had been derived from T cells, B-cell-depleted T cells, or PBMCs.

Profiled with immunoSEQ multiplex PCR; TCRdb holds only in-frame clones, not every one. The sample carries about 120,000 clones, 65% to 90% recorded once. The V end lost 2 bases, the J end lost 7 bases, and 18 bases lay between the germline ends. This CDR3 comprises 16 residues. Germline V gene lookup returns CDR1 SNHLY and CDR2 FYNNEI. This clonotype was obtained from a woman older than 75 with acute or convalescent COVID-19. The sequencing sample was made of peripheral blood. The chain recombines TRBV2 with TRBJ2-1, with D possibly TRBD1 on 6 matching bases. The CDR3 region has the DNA TGTGCCAGCAGTGAACAAGCAGGGGAATTCGGAAATGAGCAGTTCTTC. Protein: CASSEQAGEFGNEQFF.